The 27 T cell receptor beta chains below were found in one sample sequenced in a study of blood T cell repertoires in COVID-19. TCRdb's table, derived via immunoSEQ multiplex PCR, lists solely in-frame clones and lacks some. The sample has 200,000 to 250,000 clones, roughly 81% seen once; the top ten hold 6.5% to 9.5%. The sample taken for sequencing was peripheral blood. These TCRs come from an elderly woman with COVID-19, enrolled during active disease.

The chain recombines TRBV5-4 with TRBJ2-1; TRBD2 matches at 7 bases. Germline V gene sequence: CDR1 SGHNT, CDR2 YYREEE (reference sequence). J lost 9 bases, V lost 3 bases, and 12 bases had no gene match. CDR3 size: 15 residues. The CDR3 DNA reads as TGTGCCAGCAGCTCCCGAGCGGGGAAGGCGGGTGAGCAGTTCTTC. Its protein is CASSSRAGKAGEQFF.

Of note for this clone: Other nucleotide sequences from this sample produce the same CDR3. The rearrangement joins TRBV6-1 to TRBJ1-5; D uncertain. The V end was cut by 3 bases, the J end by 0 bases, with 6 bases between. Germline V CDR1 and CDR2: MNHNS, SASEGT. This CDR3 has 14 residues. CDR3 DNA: TGTGCCAGCAGTGACCCCCATAGCAATCAGCCCCAGCATTTT. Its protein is CASSDPHSNQPQHF.

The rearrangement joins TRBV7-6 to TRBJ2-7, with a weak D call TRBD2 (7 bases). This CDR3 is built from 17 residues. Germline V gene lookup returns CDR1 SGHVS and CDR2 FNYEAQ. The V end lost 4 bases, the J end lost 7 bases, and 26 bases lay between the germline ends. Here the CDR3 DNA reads TGTGCCAGCAGCTCGAGTGGGGGGGGGCCAACCGGCAGGGAGCAGTACTTC. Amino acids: CASSSSGGGPTGREQYF.

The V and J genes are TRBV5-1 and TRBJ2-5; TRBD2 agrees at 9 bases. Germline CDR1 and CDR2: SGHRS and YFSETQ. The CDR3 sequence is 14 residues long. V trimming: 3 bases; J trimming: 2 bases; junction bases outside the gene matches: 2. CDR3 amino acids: CASSSTSGQETQYF. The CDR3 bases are TGCGCCAGCAGCTCGACTAGCGGACAAGAGACCCAGTACTTC.

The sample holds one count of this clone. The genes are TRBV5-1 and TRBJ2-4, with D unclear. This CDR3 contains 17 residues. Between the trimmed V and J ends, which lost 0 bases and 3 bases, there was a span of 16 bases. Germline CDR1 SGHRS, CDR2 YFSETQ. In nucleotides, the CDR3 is TGCGCCAGCAGCTTGGCCCCAGGTCAGCTTGGCAAAAACATTCAGTACTTC. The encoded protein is CASSLAPGQLGKNIQYF. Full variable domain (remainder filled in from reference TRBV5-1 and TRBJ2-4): KAGVTQTPRYLIKTRGQQVTLSCSPISGHRSVSWYQQTPGQGLQFLFEYFSETQRNKGNFPGRFSGRQFSNSRSEMNVSTLELGDSALYLCASSLAPGQLGKNIQYFGAGTRLSVL.

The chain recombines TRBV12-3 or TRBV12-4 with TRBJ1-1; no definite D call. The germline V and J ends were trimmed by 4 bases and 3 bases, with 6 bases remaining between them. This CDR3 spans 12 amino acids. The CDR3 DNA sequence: TGTGCCAGCAGTTCCTCCTACACTGAAGCTTTCTTT. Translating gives CASSSSYTEAFF.

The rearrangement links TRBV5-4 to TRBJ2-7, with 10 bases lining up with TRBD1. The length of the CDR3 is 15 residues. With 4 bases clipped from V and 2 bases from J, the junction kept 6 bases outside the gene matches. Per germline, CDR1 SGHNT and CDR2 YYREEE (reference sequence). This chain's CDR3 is CASSTRTGGPYEQYF. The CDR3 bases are TGTGCCAGCAGCACTAGGACAGGGGGACCCTACGAGCAGTACTTC.

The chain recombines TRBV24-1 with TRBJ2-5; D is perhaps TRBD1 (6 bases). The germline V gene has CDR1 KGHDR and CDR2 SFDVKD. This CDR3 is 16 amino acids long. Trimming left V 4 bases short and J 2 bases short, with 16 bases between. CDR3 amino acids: CATSDSGQSRQETQYF. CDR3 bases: TGTGCCACCAGTGACTCCGGACAGTCACGGCAAGAGACCCAGTACTTC.

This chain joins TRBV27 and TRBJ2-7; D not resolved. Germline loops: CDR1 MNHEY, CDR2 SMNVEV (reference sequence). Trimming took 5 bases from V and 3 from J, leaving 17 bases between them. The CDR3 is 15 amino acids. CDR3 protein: CASSDQVAAIYEQYF. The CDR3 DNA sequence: TGTGCCAGCAGTGACCAGGTGGCAGCCATCTACGAGCAGTACTTC.

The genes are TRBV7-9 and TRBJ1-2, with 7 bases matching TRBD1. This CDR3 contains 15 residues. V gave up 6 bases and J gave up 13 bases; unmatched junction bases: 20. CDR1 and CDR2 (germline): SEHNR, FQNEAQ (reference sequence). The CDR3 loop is CASRPGTATTTLFTF. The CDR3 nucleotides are TGTGCCAGCAGGCCCGGGACAGCTACTACAACCCTATTCACCTTC.

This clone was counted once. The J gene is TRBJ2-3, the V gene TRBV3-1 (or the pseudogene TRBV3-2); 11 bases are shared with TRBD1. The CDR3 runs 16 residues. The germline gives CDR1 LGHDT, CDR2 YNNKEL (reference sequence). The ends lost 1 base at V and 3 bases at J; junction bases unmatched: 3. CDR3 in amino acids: CASSQGTGGSTDTQYF. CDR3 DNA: TGTGCCAGCAGCCAAGGGACAGGGGGCTCAACAGATACGCAGTATTTT.

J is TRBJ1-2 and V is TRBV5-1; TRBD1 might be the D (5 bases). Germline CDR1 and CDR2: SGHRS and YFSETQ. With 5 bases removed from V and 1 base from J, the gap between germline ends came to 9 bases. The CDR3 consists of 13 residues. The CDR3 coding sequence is TGCGCCAGCAGGGGACTGAGTAACTATGGCTACACCTTC. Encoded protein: CASRGLSNYGYTF.

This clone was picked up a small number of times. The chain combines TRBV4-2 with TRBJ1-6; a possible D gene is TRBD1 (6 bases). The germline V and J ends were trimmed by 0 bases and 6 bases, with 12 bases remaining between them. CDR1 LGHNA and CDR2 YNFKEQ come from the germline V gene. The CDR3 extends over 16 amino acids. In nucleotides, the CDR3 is TGTGCCAGCAGCCAAGATTCGGGACATCCTAATTCACCCCTCCACTTT. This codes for CASSQDSGHPNSPLHF.

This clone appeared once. In nucleotides, the CDR3 is TGTGCCAGTAGACTAACAGGGGCGAACACCGGGGAGCTGTTTTTT. This translates into CASRLTGANTGELFF. This sequence joins TRBV25-1 and TRBJ2-2; 7 bases line up with TRBD1. CDR1 MGHDK and CDR2 SYGVNS come from the germline V gene. The CDR3 sequence is 15 residues long. Trimming cost V 9 bases and J 0 bases; bases outside gene matches: 7.

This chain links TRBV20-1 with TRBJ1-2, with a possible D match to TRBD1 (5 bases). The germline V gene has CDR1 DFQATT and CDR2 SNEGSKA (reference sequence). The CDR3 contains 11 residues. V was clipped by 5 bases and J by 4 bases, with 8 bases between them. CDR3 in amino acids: CSAFDSYGYTF. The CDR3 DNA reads TGCAGTGCTTTCGACAGCTATGGCTACACCTTC.

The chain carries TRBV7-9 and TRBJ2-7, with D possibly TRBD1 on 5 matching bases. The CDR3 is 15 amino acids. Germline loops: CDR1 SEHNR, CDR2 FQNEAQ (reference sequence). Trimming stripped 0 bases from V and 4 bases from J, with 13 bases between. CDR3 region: CASSLASRDQYEQYF. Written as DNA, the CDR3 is TGTGCCAGCAGCTTAGCGTCCAGGGATCAGTACGAGCAGTACTTC. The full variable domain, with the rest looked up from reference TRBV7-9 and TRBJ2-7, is DTGVSQNPRHKITKRGQNVTFRCDPISEHNRLYWYRQTLGQGPEFLTYFQNEAQLEKSRLLSDRFSAERPKGSFSTLEIQRTEQGDSAMYLCASSLASRDQYEQYFGPGTRLTVT.

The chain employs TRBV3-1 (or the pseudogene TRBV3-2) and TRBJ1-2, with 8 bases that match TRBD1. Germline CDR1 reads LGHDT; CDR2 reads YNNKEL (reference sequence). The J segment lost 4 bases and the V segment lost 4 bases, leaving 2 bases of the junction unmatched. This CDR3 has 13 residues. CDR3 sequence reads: CASSPGGGYGYTF. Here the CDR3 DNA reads TGTGCCAGCAGCCCAGGGGGCGGCTATGGCTACACCTTC.

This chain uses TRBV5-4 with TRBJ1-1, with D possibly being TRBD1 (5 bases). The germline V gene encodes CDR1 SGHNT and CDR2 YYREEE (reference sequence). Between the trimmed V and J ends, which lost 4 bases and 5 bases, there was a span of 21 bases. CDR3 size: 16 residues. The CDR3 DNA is TGTGCCAGCAGCACCGGAGGGGCTGCCGGGAGGACTGAAGCTTTCTTT. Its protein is CASSTGGAAGRTEAFF.

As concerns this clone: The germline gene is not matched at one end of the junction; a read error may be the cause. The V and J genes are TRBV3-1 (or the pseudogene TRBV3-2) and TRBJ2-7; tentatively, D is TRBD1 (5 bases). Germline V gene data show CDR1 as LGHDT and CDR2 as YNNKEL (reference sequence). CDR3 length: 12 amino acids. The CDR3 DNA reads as TGTGCCAGCAGCCAAGATGGGGCAAGGAAGGACTTC. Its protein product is CASSQDGARKDF.

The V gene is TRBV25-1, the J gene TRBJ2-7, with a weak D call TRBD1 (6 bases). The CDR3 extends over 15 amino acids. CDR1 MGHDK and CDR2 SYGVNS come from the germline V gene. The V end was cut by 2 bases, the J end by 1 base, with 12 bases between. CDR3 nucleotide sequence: TGTGCCAGCAGTGAAGGGGGCTCCTTTTCCTACGAGCAGTACTTC. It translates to CASSEGGSFSYEQYF.

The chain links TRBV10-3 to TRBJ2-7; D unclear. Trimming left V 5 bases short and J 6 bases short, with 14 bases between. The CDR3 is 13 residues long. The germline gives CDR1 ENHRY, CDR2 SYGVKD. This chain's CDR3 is CAISWAGTGEQYF. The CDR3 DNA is TGTGCCATCAGTTGGGCCGGAACCGGCGAGCAGTACTTC.

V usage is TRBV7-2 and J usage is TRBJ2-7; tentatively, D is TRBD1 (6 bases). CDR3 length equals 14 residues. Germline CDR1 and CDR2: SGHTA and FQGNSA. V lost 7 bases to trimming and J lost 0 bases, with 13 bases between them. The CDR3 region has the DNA TGTGCCAGCAAAGGAGACAGGAGCTCCTACGAGCAGTACTTC. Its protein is CASKGDRSSYEQYF. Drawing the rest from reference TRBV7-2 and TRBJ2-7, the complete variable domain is GAGVSQSPSNKVTEKGKDVELRCDPISGHTALYWYRQSLGQGLEFLIYFQGNSAPDKSGLPSDRFSAERTGGSVSTLTIQRTQQEDSAVYLCASKGDRSSYEQYFGPGTRLTVT.

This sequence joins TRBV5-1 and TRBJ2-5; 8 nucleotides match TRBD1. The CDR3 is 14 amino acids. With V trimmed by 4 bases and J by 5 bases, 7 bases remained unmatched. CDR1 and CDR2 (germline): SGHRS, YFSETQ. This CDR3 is CASSLDRVDETQYF. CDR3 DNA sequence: TGCGCCAGCAGCCTGGACAGGGTGGACGAGACCCAGTACTTC.

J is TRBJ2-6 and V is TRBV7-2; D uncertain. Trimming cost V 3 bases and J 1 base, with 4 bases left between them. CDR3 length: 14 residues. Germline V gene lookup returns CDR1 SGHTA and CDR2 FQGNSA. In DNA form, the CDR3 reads TGTGCCAGCAGCTTTACATCTGGGGCCAACGTCCTGACTTTC. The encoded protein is CASSFTSGANVLTF.

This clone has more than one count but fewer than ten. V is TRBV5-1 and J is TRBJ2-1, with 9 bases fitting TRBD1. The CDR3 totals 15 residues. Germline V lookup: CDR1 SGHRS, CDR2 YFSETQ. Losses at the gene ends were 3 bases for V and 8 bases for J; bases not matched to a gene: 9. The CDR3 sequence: CASSSGQGTWDEQFF. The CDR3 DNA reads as TGCGCCAGCAGCTCCGGACAGGGGACCTGGGATGAGCAGTTCTTC.

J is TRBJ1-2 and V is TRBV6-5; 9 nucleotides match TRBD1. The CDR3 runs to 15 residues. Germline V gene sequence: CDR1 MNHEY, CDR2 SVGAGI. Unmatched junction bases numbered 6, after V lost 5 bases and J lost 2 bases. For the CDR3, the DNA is TGTGCCAGCAGTCCTTGGACAGGGGCGAACTATGGCTACACCTTC. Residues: CASSPWTGANYGYTF.

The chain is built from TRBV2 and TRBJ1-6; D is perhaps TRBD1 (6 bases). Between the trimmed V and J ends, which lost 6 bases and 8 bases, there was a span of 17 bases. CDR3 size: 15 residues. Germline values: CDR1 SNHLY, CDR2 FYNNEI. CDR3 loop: CASSILEGGYSPLHF. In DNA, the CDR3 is TGTGCCAGCAGCATCCTGGAAGGGGGTTATTCACCCCTCCACTTT.